These 30 T cell receptor beta chains were sequenced from one sample in a study of blood T cell repertoires in COVID-19. Produced via immunoSEQ multiplex PCR; TCRdb's table is partial and in-frame only. The data contain around 89,000 clones, around 88% of them singletons. Sequences were obtained from peripheral blood. These receptors were obtained from a man aged 55 to 70 with acute or convalescent COVID-19.

CDR3 DNA: TGTGCCAGCAGTTTAATCCTTAACTATGGCTACACCTTC. Translating it yields CASSLILNYGYTF. This chain connects TRBV12-3 or TRBV12-4 to TRBJ1-2; D is uncertain. Trimming stripped 2 bases from V and 1 base from J, with 5 bases between. The CDR3 has 13 amino acids.

The V call is TRBV6-2 or TRBV6-3, the J call TRBJ2-1; D might be TRBD2 (6 bases). Germline V gives CDR1 MNHEY, CDR2 SVGEGT. This CDR3 contains 12 residues. V was shortened by 4 bases and J by 10 bases, with 11 bases between the two germline ends. CDR3 nucleotides: TGTGCCAGCAGTTTGACTAGATACGAGCAGTTCTTC. It encodes CASSLTRYEQFF.

The V gene is TRBV2, the J gene TRBJ2-1; D is possibly TRBD1 (6 bases). Germline V CDR1 and CDR2: SNHLY, FYNNEI. The CDR3 loop spans 14 amino acids. Trimming shortened V by 3 bases and J by 6 bases, and 12 bases separated the two germline ends. The CDR3 nucleotides read TGTGCCAGCAGTGATTCTCGACAGGTCAATGAGCAGTTCTTC. Residues: CASSDSRQVNEQFF.

This chain uses TRBV6-5 with TRBJ2-7, with a possible D match to TRBD1 (6 bases). V was trimmed by 6 bases and J by 3 bases, leaving 18 bases between them. The CDR3 is made up of 15 amino acids. Looked up from germline, CDR1 is MNHEY and CDR2 is SVGAGI. CDR3 protein: CASSGSGTKFYEQYF. The CDR3 nucleotides are TGTGCCAGCAGCGGGTCCGGGACAAAATTCTACGAGCAGTACTTC.

This chain connects TRBV9 to TRBJ1-4, with 8 bases aligning to TRBD1. The germline gives CDR1 SGDLS, CDR2 YYNGEE. This CDR3 spans 15 amino acids. Losses at the gene ends were 7 bases for V and 4 bases for J; bases not matched to a gene: 9. CDR3 nucleotides: TGTGCCAGCGGCTCCCAGGGGGCAGATAATGAAAAACTGTTTTTT. This sequence encodes CASGSQGADNEKLFF.

This chain connects TRBV19 to TRBJ1-6; 8 bases agree with TRBD1. Germline V gives CDR1 LNHDA, CDR2 SQIVND (reference sequence). Trimming cost V 8 bases and J 12 bases; bases outside gene matches: 12. The CDR3 runs 14 residues. The CDR3 DNA reads TGTGCCAGTGAAATTGGACAGGGTGAGGGACCCCTCCACTTT. It encodes CASEIGQGEGPLHF.

This CDR3 is CTSPRDVGYTF. For the CDR3, the DNA is TGCACCAGCCCGAGGGATGTCGGCTACACCTTC. The gene calls are TRBV1 and TRBJ1-2. TRBV1 is classified as a pseudogene. The CDR3 consists of 11 residues.

The rearrangement joins TRBV10-3 to TRBJ1-1; 7 bases match TRBD1. Trimming at V came to 5 bases and at J to 3 bases, leaving 3 bases not matched to a gene. Per germline, CDR1 ENHRY and CDR2 SYGVKD. CDR3 length: 13 residues. Here the CDR3 reads CAISPGTDTEAFF. The CDR3 DNA follows: TGTGCCATCAGTCCCGGGACAGACACTGAAGCTTTCTTT.

The chain combines TRBV7-9 with TRBJ2-2, with a possible D match to TRBD1 (6 bases). The V gene lost 0 bases and the J gene lost 6 bases, with 14 bases spanning the gap. Germline V CDR1 and CDR2: SEHNR, FQNEAQ (reference sequence). The CDR3 runs 16 residues. The CDR3 loop is CASSLAGARKAGELFF. The CDR3 bases are TGTGCCAGCAGCTTAGCGGGGGCGCGGAAGGCCGGGGAGCTGTTTTTT.

This rearrangement joins TRBV4-1 to TRBJ2-5, with D possibly TRBD2 on 6 matching bases. CDR1 and CDR2 (germline): MGHRA, YSYEKL. V dropped 4 bases and J dropped 4 bases, with 13 bases sitting between them. The CDR3 length is 14 residues. CDR3 coding DNA: TGCGCCAGCAGCCGCGGGGCCGGTGGAGAGACCCAGTACTTC. Encoded protein: CASSRGAGGETQYF.

This clone occurred once. The chain couples TRBV5-1 to TRBJ2-2, with 8 bases identical to TRBD1. CDR1 SGHRS and CDR2 YFSETQ come from the germline V gene. With 4 bases clipped from V and 3 bases from J, the junction kept 8 bases outside the gene matches. This CDR3 is 16 amino acids long. The CDR3 protein is CASSRTGRKDTGELFF. DNA for the CDR3: TGCGCCAGCAGCAGGACAGGGCGGAAAGACACCGGGGAGCTGTTTTTT.

The rearrangement joins TRBV5-1 to TRBJ1-3; possibly TRBD1 for D (5 bases). This CDR3 spans 16 amino acids. Germline CDR1 is SGHRS and CDR2 is YFSETQ. The germline V and J ends were trimmed by 0 bases and 0 bases, with 10 bases remaining between them. DNA for the CDR3: TGCGCCAGCAGCTTGGCCGGGGGTATCTCTGGAAACACCATATATTTT. Amino acids: CASSLAGGISGNTIYF.

This clone was seen once. The J gene is TRBJ1-4, the V gene TRBV19; no firm D call. This CDR3 comprises 16 residues. From germline, CDR1 is LNHDA and CDR2 SQIVND (reference sequence). V was trimmed by 5 bases and J by 0 bases, leaving 13 bases between them. CDR3 residues: CASSFSPGSTNEKLFF. In DNA form, the CDR3 reads TGTGCCAGTAGTTTCTCCCCGGGGTCAACTAATGAAAAACTGTTTTTT.

The V call is TRBV27, the J call TRBJ2-5; D is ambiguous. The CDR3 loop spans 14 amino acids. CDR1 is MNHEY, CDR2 SMNVEV, per germline (reference sequence). V was pared by 4 bases and J by 0 bases, with 9 bases between. The CDR3 is CASSSVRYQETQYF. The CDR3 DNA sequence: TGTGCCAGCAGTTCAGTAAGATACCAAGAGACCCAGTACTTC.

The gene calls are TRBV14 and TRBJ2-5; 7 bases are a match to TRBD1. The CDR3 extends over 13 amino acids. CDR1 SGHDN and CDR2 FVKESK come from the germline V gene. The ends lost 3 bases at V and 7 bases at J; junction bases unmatched: 5. Written as DNA, the CDR3 is TGTGCCAGCAGCCAGGAGACAGGGAGGACCCAGTACTTC. This sequence encodes CASSQETGRTQYF.

The chain is built from TRBV30 and TRBJ1-4; no clear D gene. The CDR3 is 12 residues long. Germline V gene data show CDR1 as GTSNPN and CDR2 as SVGIG (reference sequence). Deletions cut 8 bases from V and 4 bases from J, with 11 bases between. CDR3 nucleotide sequence: TGTGCCGCTCTCGGTGGTAATGAAAAACTGTTTTTT. It yields the protein CAALGGNEKLFF.

J is TRBJ2-7 and V is TRBV14; TRBD2 matches 7 bases. The CDR3 consists of 15 residues. J lost 3 bases, V lost 1 base, and 6 bases had no gene match. Germline assignment: CDR1 SGHDN and CDR2 FVKESK. The CDR3 DNA reads TGTGCCAGCAGCCAAGTAGGGAGCGGGGTCTACGAGCAGTACTTC. Amino acid sequence: CASSQVGSGVYEQYF.

V and J are TRBV5-1 and TRBJ2-5; 13 nucleotides match TRBD2. Germline V gene lookup returns CDR1 SGHRS and CDR2 YFSETQ. The CDR3 covers 19 residues. J gave up 0 bases and V 7 bases, and 15 bases lay outside the gene matches. CDR3 loop: CASVRGGGTSGKYQETQYF. The CDR3 DNA reads as TGCGCCAGCGTCCGGGGCGGGGGGACTAGCGGGAAGTACCAAGAGACCCAGTACTTC.

V is TRBV15 and J is TRBJ2-5, with D possibly TRBD2 on 5 matching bases. CDR3 length: 15 residues. Trimming shortened V by 0 bases and J by 4 bases, and 12 bases separated the two germline ends. Germline V CDR1 and CDR2: LNHNV, YYDKDF (reference sequence). Here the CDR3 reads CATSRDLPGLETQYF. The CDR3 coding sequence is TGTGCCACCAGCAGAGATCTGCCGGGATTAGAGACCCAGTACTTC.

This rearrangement joins TRBV24-1 to TRBJ2-2; the match to TRBD1 covers 7 bases. The junction had 7 bases not matched to a gene; V was cut back by 1 base and J by 3 bases. CDR3 length: 17 residues. Germline V gene sequence: CDR1 KGHDR, CDR2 SFDVKD. In DNA form, the CDR3 reads TGTGCCACCAGTGATTTTAGACGACAGGGAGACACCGGGGAGCTGTTTTTT. It specifies CATSDFRRQGDTGELFF.

The rearrangement uses TRBV7-8 and TRBJ1-2; the match to TRBD1 covers 9 bases. Germline V gene data show CDR1 as SGHVS and CDR2 as FQNEAQ. The CDR3 is 14 residues long. Trimming cost V 5 bases and J 8 bases; bases outside gene matches: 9. Written as DNA, the CDR3 is TGTGCCAGCAGCGGAAGGGACAGGGTGAGAGGCTACACCTTC. Encoded protein: CASSGRDRVRGYTF.

The chain carries TRBV29-1 and TRBJ2-5; tentative D call: TRBD2 (6 bases). The CDR3 is 14 amino acids. Looked up from germline, CDR1 is SQVTM and CDR2 is ANQGSEA. The germline V and J ends were trimmed by 4 bases and 2 bases, with 14 bases remaining between them. This CDR3 reads CSVGTGGNQETQYF. CDR3 DNA sequence: TGCAGCGTTGGGACCGGGGGAAATCAAGAGACCCAGTACTTC. Full variable domain (rest looked up from reference TRBV29-1 and TRBJ2-5): SAVISQKPSRDICQRGTSLTIQCQVDSQVTMMFWYRQQPGQSLTLIATANQGSEATYESGFVIDKFPISRPNLTFSTLTVSNMSPEDSSIYLCSVGTGGNQETQYFGPGTRLLVL.

V and J are TRBV11-2 and TRBJ2-7, with D tentatively TRBD1 (6 bases). The CDR3 consists of 15 residues. The V end was cut by 5 bases, the J end by 3 bases, with 17 bases between. Looked up from germline, CDR1 is SGHAT and CDR2 is FQNNGV. The CDR3 region has the DNA TGTGCCAGCAGCCGGGTCCCAGACAGGCGCTACGAGCAGTACTTC. Residues: CASSRVPDRRYEQYF.

The rearrangement joins TRBV29-1 to TRBJ2-3; 10 bases are a match to TRBD1. Germline values: CDR1 SQVTM, CDR2 ANQGSEA. V was clipped by 7 bases and J by 2 bases; unmatched bases: 6. This CDR3 comprises 14 residues. The CDR3: CSGTGQGNTDTQYF. In nucleotides, the CDR3 is TGCAGCGGAACGGGACAGGGGAACACAGATACGCAGTATTTT.

V is TRBV27 and J is TRBJ2-3; 7 nucleotides match TRBD1. The CDR3 has 15 residues. Germline CDR1 and CDR2: MNHEY and SMNVEV (reference sequence). Trimming took 3 bases from V and 6 from J; bases not matched to a gene: 9. CDR3 in amino acids: CASSLLGQPGDTQYF. The CDR3 nucleotides read TGTGCCAGCAGTTTGTTGGGACAGCCCGGGGATACGCAGTATTTT.

This sequence joins TRBV12-3 or TRBV12-4 and TRBJ2-7; D remains ambiguous. V dropped 3 bases and J dropped 4 bases, with 7 bases sitting between them. The CDR3 sequence is 12 residues long. The CDR3, as DNA: TGTGCCAGCAGTTTCCTGAGTTACGAGCAGTACTTC. It specifies CASSFLSYEQYF.

The chain combines TRBV24-1 with TRBJ2-1, with 7 nucleotides matching TRBD2. This CDR3 region has 17 residues. The ends lost 9 bases at V and 0 bases at J; junction bases unmatched: 13. Germline V gene data show CDR1 as KGHDR and CDR2 as SFDVKD. CDR3 region: CATAPGGGMSSYNEQFF. The CDR3 DNA follows: TGTGCCACCGCCCCCGGGGGAGGGATGAGCTCCTACAATGAGCAGTTCTTC.

This chain connects TRBV23-1 to TRBJ1-2, with 8 bases that match TRBD1. Being an ORF, TRBV23-1 has a function that is uncertain. The CDR3 spans 14 residues. The J segment lost 8 bases and the V segment lost 2 bases, leaving 7 bases of the junction unmatched. CDR3 nucleotides: TGCGCCAGCAGTCAAGTTACAGGGGGTGGCGGCTACACCTTC. Amino acids: CASSQVTGGGGYTF.

The table lists this clone with a count of one. This sequence joins TRBV13 and TRBJ2-7; D is possibly TRBD1 (6 bases). Germline V gene sequence: CDR1 PRHDT, CDR2 FYEKMQ (reference sequence). The CDR3 covers 15 residues. V was cut by 4 bases and J by 6 bases, with 19 bases left in between. DNA for the CDR3: TGTGCCAGCAGCTCCGACAGGAACTTCGGCCCCGAGCAGTACTTC. It translates to CASSSDRNFGPEQYF.

In this sample, this clone turned up a few times. The chain combines TRBV29-1 with TRBJ1-1, with 10 bases lining up with TRBD1. CDR3 length: 14 residues. The germline CDR1 and CDR2 sequences are SQVTM and ANQGSEA. With 7 bases clipped from V and 0 bases from J, the junction kept 5 bases outside the gene matches. DNA for the CDR3: TGCAGCGGGGGGACAGGGGCGTTGAACACTGAAGCTTTCTTT. Its translation: CSGGTGALNTEAFF.